A selection of T cell receptor beta chains follows, all from one sample in a study of blood T cell repertoires in COVID-19. Repertoires were generated with immunoSEQ multiplex PCR, while TCRdb's copy carries only in-frame clones and drops some. The sample has some 150,000 clones; roughly 84% are singletons. Sequences were obtained from peripheral blood. These receptors were taken from a woman aged 50 to 60 in a cohort sampled during active or convalescent COVID-19. Both conserved end residues are trimmed from each CDR3.

v_gene	j_gene	len	CDR3aa
TRBV5-4	TRBJ1-1	13	ASSSPTQMNTEAF
TRBV9	TRBJ2-5	15	ASSVGGGLAGQETQY
TRBV3-1/TRBV3-2	TRBJ1-3	13	TSSPPGNSGNTIY
TRBV27	TRBJ2-7	12	ASSGSGGSYEQY
TRBV2	TRBJ1-4	11	ATRQSPDEKLF
TRBV30	TRBJ2-7	13	AWTSETGISYEQY
TRBV3-1/TRBV3-2	TRBJ2-4	16	ASSQIRSGGLAKNIQY
TRBV6-5	TRBJ2-3	13	ASSQTSGGADTQY
TRBV6-6	TRBJ2-7	12	ASSYSQGGHEQY
TRBV14	TRBJ2-5	13	ASSQEGGYQETQY
TRBV19	TRBJ1-5	14	ASTDETAYSNQPQH
TRBV5-1	TRBJ1-6	15	ASSWTGTGEGNSPLH
TRBV11-2	TRBJ1-5	12	ASSSGGGNQPQH
TRBV18	TRBJ1-2	10	ASSPVAYGYT
TRBV9	TRBJ1-1	12	ASSQWGGQGEAF
TRBV19	TRBJ1-2	13	ASTTPGQGSDGYT
TRBV5-6	TRBJ1-2	14	ASSSTGQEYIYGYT
TRBV3-1/TRBV3-2	TRBJ1-3	10	ASSQDYRTIY
TRBV30	TRBJ2-7	11	AWSVPAAWEQY
TRBV19	TRBJ2-2	12	ASGGTGYTGELF
TRBV2	TRBJ1-4	11	ASSRGDNEKLF
TRBV18	TRBJ2-7	12	ASSADSTSYEQY
TRBV7-9	TRBJ2-1	12	ASSDGLAGGSQF
TRBV18	TRBJ2-5	13	ASSPRTGGQETQY
TRBV9	TRBJ1-4	14	ASSLRRVNRDEKLF
TRBV27	TRBJ2-7	13	ASTYRGQGSYEQY
TRBV21-1	TRBJ2-2	12	ARKDKRNTGELF
TRBV6-4	TRBJ2-2	14	ASSQQGQTSAGELF
TRBV5-4	TRBJ1-5	14	ASSLGGGGWNQPQH
TRBV7-9	TRBJ2-3	13	ASTSTGGNTDTQY
TRBV10-2	TRBJ1-5	11	ASSVTGNQPQH
TRBV5-8	TRBJ1-6	13	ASSQRQGVNSPLH
TRBV7-2	TRBJ2-6	13	ASSLQGAGANVLT
TRBV10-3	TRBJ2-7	13	AITAAGGTPYEQY
TRBV18	TRBJ2-5	13	ASSPGQGLVETQY
TRBV11-1	TRBJ1-4	14	ASSSSPTGANEKLF
TRBV5-1	TRBJ1-1	13	ASSTWTGGSTEAF
TRBV19	TRBJ1-3	12	ASGQGGVGNTIY
TRBV24-1	TRBJ2-1	12	ATSDSWTENEQF
TRBV4-3	TRBJ1-1	14	ASSPDLGLSGTEAF
TRBV7-9	TRBJ1-1	13	ASSLGARGLPEAF
TRBV5-1	TRBJ2-1	14	ASSLGGGTAYNEQF
TRBV9	TRBJ2-1	13	ASSSPGLVFHEQF
TRBV18	TRBJ1-1	11	ASSGTENTEAF
TRBV24-1	TRBJ1-1	14	ATRGTGARSNTEAF
TRBV18	TRBJ2-1	13	ASSLAGHVYNEQF
TRBV5-1	TRBJ1-2	9	ASSPGDGYT
TRBV3-1/TRBV3-2	TRBJ1-4	14	ASSRDRPPTNEKLF
TRBV6-5	TRBJ1-2	10	ASSQDRYGYT
TRBV30	TRBJ2-7	9	AWSTAYEQY
TRBV2	TRBJ1-5	12	ASSEGTVVQPQH
TRBV11-2	TRBJ2-3	14	ASSPLWSAGADTQY
TRBV3-1/TRBV3-2	TRBJ2-1	14	ASSQDGVAGENEQF
TRBV2	TRBJ2-1	13	ASQPGTSALNEQF
TRBV10-2	TRBJ1-1	14	ASSDPHTGVNTEAF
TRBV28	TRBJ1-5	15	ASSTTRDRLTNQPQH
TRBV6-5	TRBJ2-2	11	ASSSYQRRLLF
TRBV24-1	TRBJ2-5	12	ATSDRTVLETQY
TRBV7-2	TRBJ2-2	15	ASSLFSGGSNTGELF
TRBV10-3	TRBJ1-3	10	AISELGATIY